These 11 T cell receptor beta chains share one sample of origin, sequenced in a study of blood T cell repertoires in COVID-19. Using immunoSEQ multiplex PCR, the repertoire was profiled, and TCRdb retains in-frame clones only, with some absent. The sample carries approximately 93,000 clones, under 80% recorded once. Sequencing input: peripheral blood. The receptors were gathered from a man aged 70-80 years with COVID-19, enrolled during active disease.

This clone was picked up a small number of times. The chain links TRBV7-2 to TRBJ2-3, with D tentatively TRBD1 (6 bases). This CDR3 is 15 amino acids long. From germline, CDR1 is SGHTA and CDR2 FQGNSA. The germline V and J ends were trimmed by 1 base and 5 bases, with 13 bases remaining between them. CDR3 sequence (DNA): TGTGCCAGCAGCTTAGTAGGGGGTATTAGAGATACGCAGTATTTT. Amino acids: CASSLVGGIRDTQYF.

This clone was picked up a small number of times. The J gene is TRBJ2-2, the V gene TRBV4-3, with TRBD1 as a possible D gene (5 bases). V lost 3 bases and J 2 bases, leaving 13 bases between the germline ends. The V gene's germline CDR1 is LGHNA and CDR2 YSLEER. This CDR3 region has 16 residues. The CDR3 nucleotides are TGCGCCAGCAGCCATGCTGGACACTTAAACACCGGGGAGCTGTTTTTT. It codes for CASSHAGHLNTGELFF.

This clone was seen more than once but under ten times. The chain is built from TRBV9 and TRBJ2-7, with 7 bases fitting TRBD1. With 1 base clipped from V and 3 bases from J, the junction kept 4 bases outside the gene matches. There are 14 residues in the CDR3. Germline assignment: CDR1 SGDLS and CDR2 YYNGEE. CDR3 protein: CASSVYAGGYEQYF. The CDR3 DNA sequence: TGTGCCAGCAGCGTATACGCAGGGGGCTACGAGCAGTACTTC. Full variable domain (rest looked up from reference TRBV9 and TRBJ2-7): DSGVTQTPKHLITATGQRVTLRCSPRSGDLSVYWYQQSLDQGLQFLIQYYNGEERAKGNILERFSAQQFPDLHSELNLSSLELGDSALYFCASSVYAGGYEQYFGPGTRLTVT.

This clone was counted between two and nine times. The chain has TRBV29-1 and TRBJ2-7; maybe TRBD1 (5 bases). V was cut by 7 bases and J by 2 bases, with 18 bases left in between. The CDR3 spans 14 residues. Per the germline V gene, CDR1 is SQVTM and CDR2 is ANQGSEA. CDR3 loop: CSALGVGRPYEQYF. DNA for the CDR3: TGCAGCGCGCTAGGGGTAGGGCGACCCTACGAGCAGTACTTC.

The V and J genes are TRBV6-2 or TRBV6-3 and TRBJ2-2; D uncertain. V was cut by 3 bases and J by 3 bases, with 8 bases left in between. In germline, CDR1 is MNHEY, CDR2 SVGEGT. This CDR3 comprises 14 residues. The CDR3 here is CASSYLVHTGELFF. The CDR3, as DNA: TGTGCCAGCAGTTATCTTGTCCACACCGGGGAGCTGTTTTTT.

The rearrangement uses TRBV11-3 and TRBJ2-5, with TRBD1 matching over 7 bases. V dropped 5 bases and J dropped 1; count of bases not matched to a gene: 7. CDR1 and CDR2 (germline): SGHNT, YENEEA. The CDR3 is 15 residues long. The CDR3 reads CASSATQGLQETQYF. CDR3 nucleotide sequence: TGTGCCAGCAGCGCGACACAGGGGCTCCAAGAGACCCAGTACTTC.

The rearrangement joins TRBV10-3 to TRBJ2-3; the match to TRBD1 covers 9 bases. CDR1 and CDR2 from the germline V gene are ENHRY and SYGVKD. J lost 0 bases, V lost 10 bases, and 5 bases had no gene match. The CDR3 totals 14 residues. CDR3 nucleotides: TGTGCCACAAGACAGGGGGTGAGCACAGATACGCAGTATTTT. This sequence encodes CATRQGVSTDTQYF.

The chain combines TRBV7-9 with TRBJ1-2; possible D gene TRBD1, 5 bases. V was shortened by 4 bases and J by 3 bases, with 21 bases between the two germline ends. Germline assignment: CDR1 SEHNR and CDR2 FQNEAQ (reference sequence). The CDR3 covers 17 residues. This CDR3 reads CASSSYPTAQGHYGYTF. Written as DNA, the CDR3 is TGTGCCAGCAGCTCTTACCCCACGGCGCAGGGTCACTATGGCTACACCTTC.

V and J are TRBV15 and TRBJ2-5; 14 bases agree with TRBD2. Germline V gene sequence: CDR1 LNHNV, CDR2 YYDKDF (reference sequence). This CDR3 is 16 amino acids long. The V gene end was trimmed by 1 base and the J gene end by 2 bases; junction bases not matched to a gene: 0. CDR3 sequence: CATSRGTSGGQETQYF. CDR3 coding DNA: TGTGCCACCAGCAGAGGGACTAGCGGGGGGCAAGAGACCCAGTACTTC.

The V and J genes are TRBV9 and TRBJ1-2; D gene unclear. CDR3 size: 14 residues. Germline CDR1 SGDLS, CDR2 YYNGEE. V lost 5 bases, J lost 4 bases, and 15 bases lay in between. CDR3 sequence (DNA): TGTGCCAGCAGGCCCTGGGCTGACATCTATGGCTACACCTTC. Translation gives CASRPWADIYGYTF. The full variable domain, with the rest looked up from reference TRBV9 and TRBJ1-2, is DSGVTQTPKHLITATGQRVTLRCSPRSGDLSVYWYQQSLDQGLQFLIQYYNGEERAKGNILERFSAQQFPDLHSELNLSSLELGDSALYFCASRPWADIYGYTFGSGTRLTVV.

This chain links TRBV14 with TRBJ2-7; D remains unclear. The CDR3 consists of 12 residues. CDR1 is SGHDN and CDR2 is FVKESK in the germline V gene. With 1 base removed from V and 2 bases from J, the gap between germline ends came to 3 bases. The CDR3 is CASSQAAYEQYF. The CDR3 bases are TGTGCCAGCAGCCAAGCAGCCTACGAGCAGTACTTC.